These 5 T cell receptor beta chains were all obtained from the same sample, sequenced in a study of CXCR3-negative and CXCR3-positive naive CD8 T cells. 5' RACE with UMI labels generated the TRB cDNA libraries. TCRdb reprocessed the 5' RACE reads, keeping one entry per CDR3 protein, no DNA. Its listing shows over 35,000 distinct CDR3 sequences. Sequencing used naive CXCR3- CD8+ T cells from blood. Subset specified: CD45RO-CCR7+CD27+CD95- naive CD8+ T cells lacking CXCR3 (TNR3-). These receptors were taken from a human donor in good health. Some clones in this sample may be carry-over from other donors' samples.

The chain uses TRBV5-1 and TRBJ2-7. The CDR3 totals 15 residues. The germline V gene has CDR1 SGHRS and CDR2 YFSETQ. CDR3: CASSPAADSSYEQYF.

The V gene is TRBV5-5, the J gene TRBJ2-7. The CDR3 extends over 14 amino acids. From germline, CDR1 is SGHKS and CDR2 YYEKEE (reference sequence). CDR3: CASSQVGKTYEQYF.

The rearrangement links TRBV19 to TRBJ2-1; lacking DNA, the TRBD2 call made by TCRdb goes unchecked. Germline-derived CDR1 and CDR2 are LNHDA and SQIVND (reference sequence). The CDR3 extends over 14 amino acids. The CDR3 sequence: CASSIGGSGNEQFF.

The J gene is TRBJ2-7, the V gene TRBV29-1; the D call of TRBD1 rests on TCRdb alone, since no DNA is present to check it. This CDR3 comprises 12 residues. Germline loops: CDR1 SQVTM, CDR2 ANQGSEA. CDR3: CSVERQGYEQYF.

The rearrangement uses TRBV20-1 and TRBJ1-6; checking the TCRdb D call of TRBD1 is not possible without DNA. CDR3 length: 14 amino acids. From germline, CDR1 is DFQATT and CDR2 SNEGSKA (reference sequence). The CDR3 spells CSAVGQGEIQTLHF.